This entry lists 18 T cell receptor beta chains sequenced from one sample in a study of shared clonotypes between healthy human individuals. Assay: immunoSEQ multiplex PCR; the TCRdb copy retains only in-frame clones and omits some. The data contain some 2 million clones, 90% to 95% of them seen just once; the ten biggest clones take up 0.13%. The sequencing sample was made of naive CD4+ T cells sorted from blood. Subset given: CD45RA+ positively selected. The receptors were gathered from a man younger than 30 in good health.

The V call is TRBV29-1, the J call TRBJ2-7; D unclear. The CDR3 runs to 12 residues. V gave up 1 base and J gave up 2 bases, with 6 bases separating them. Germline V gene sequence: CDR1 SQVTM, CDR2 ANQGSEA. CDR3 DNA sequence: TGCAGCGTTGAAGCAGGCCCCTACGAGCAGTACTTC. This translates into CSVEAGPYEQYF.

The CDR3 protein is CATSRDRTGENEKLFF. The CDR3 nucleotides are TGTGCCACCAGCAGAGATAGGACAGGGGAAAATGAAAAACTGTTTTTT. The rearrangement uses TRBV15 and TRBJ1-4, with 9 bases aligning to TRBD1. Germline V gene data show CDR1 as LNHNV and CDR2 as YYDKDF (reference sequence). V was pared by 0 bases and J by 5 bases, with 4 bases of the junction left unmatched. CDR3 length: 16 residues.

The chain carries TRBV25-1 and TRBJ2-5, with 7 bases identical to TRBD2. There are 15 residues in the CDR3. With 2 bases clipped from V and 2 bases from J, the junction kept 5 bases outside the gene matches. Germline-derived CDR1 and CDR2 are MGHDK and SYGVNS. The CDR3 DNA is TGTGCCAGCAGTGAAGGGGGGGGAGTACAAGAGACCCAGTACTTC. Encoded protein: CASSEGGGVQETQYF.

This chain joins TRBV6-6 and TRBJ2-4; perhaps TRBD2 as D (6 bases). This CDR3 has 13 residues. V gave up 8 bases and J gave up 5 bases, with 13 bases separating them. Looked up from germline, CDR1 is MNHNY and CDR2 is SVGAGI (reference sequence). The CDR3 nucleotides read TGTGCCAGCCAATCGGCTAGCGAAAACATTCAGTACTTC. As protein: CASQSASENIQYF.

The chain uses TRBV5-1 and TRBJ2-3; 8 positions match TRBD1. V was clipped by 5 bases and J by 0 bases; unmatched bases: 5. Per the germline V gene, CDR1 is SGHRS and CDR2 is YFSETQ. The CDR3 is 15 residues long. CDR3 loop: CASRVQGASTDTQYF. Here the CDR3 DNA reads TGCGCCAGCAGAGTTCAGGGGGCTAGCACAGATACGCAGTATTTT.

The rearrangement joins TRBV5-1 to TRBJ2-1; D remains ambiguous. Germline CDR1 SGHRS, CDR2 YFSETQ. The CDR3 spans 15 residues. The germline V and J ends were trimmed by 0 bases and 0 bases, with 7 bases remaining between them. DNA of the CDR3: TGCGCCAGCAGCTTGGAGGTGCCCTCCTACAATGAGCAGTTCTTC. It encodes CASSLEVPSYNEQFF.

This clone was seen a handful of times. This sequence joins TRBV2 and TRBJ1-6; D ambiguous. Trimming removed 2 bases from V and 7 bases from J, with 9 bases in between. Germline CDR1 and CDR2: SNHLY and FYNNEI. The CDR3 has 14 amino acids. The CDR3 DNA reads TGTGCCAGCAGTGAACTGCACGCGAATTCACCCCTCCACTTT. Encoded protein: CASSELHANSPLHF.

A remark on this clone: Other DNA sequences in the sample encode the same CDR3. The V gene is TRBV6-5, the J gene TRBJ1-6, with 8 bases fitting TRBD1. The ends lost 6 bases at V and 7 bases at J; junction bases unmatched: 2. The CDR3 runs to 13 residues. CDR1 is MNHEY and CDR2 is SVGAGI in the germline V gene. The DNA for the CDR3 is TGTGCCAGCAGGGGACAGGTCAATTCACCCCTCCACTTT. This codes for CASRGQVNSPLHF.

This clone was counted a single time. The chain is built from TRBV28 and TRBJ2-6; TRBD2 is a possible D gene (5 bases). The V and J ends lost 6 bases and 1 base respectively, with 16 bases between them. CDR1 is MDHEN, CDR2 SYDVKM, per germline. The CDR3 runs 17 residues. The CDR3 reads CASSTGKWTSGANVLTF. In DNA form, the CDR3 reads TGTGCCAGCAGCACCGGGAAATGGACTTCTGGGGCCAACGTCCTGACTTTC.

This rearrangement joins TRBV5-1 to TRBJ2-1; D is undetermined. V gave up 0 bases and J gave up 3 bases, with 10 bases separating them. This CDR3 is built from 15 residues. The germline V gene has CDR1 SGHRS and CDR2 YFSETQ. CDR3 sequence: CASSLDRSGYNEQFF. The CDR3 bases are TGCGCCAGCAGCTTGGACAGATCTGGCTACAATGAGCAGTTCTTC.

CDR3 sequence: CASSPTPGTSGRFETQYF. The CDR3 DNA sequence: TGCGCCAGCAGCCCGACCCCCGGGACTAGCGGGAGGTTTGAGACCCAGTACTTC. The gene calls are TRBV5-1 and TRBJ2-5; 15 bases are a match to TRBD2. Trimming at V came to 4 bases and at J to 5 bases, leaving 12 bases not matched to a gene. From germline, CDR1 is SGHRS and CDR2 YFSETQ. The CDR3 runs 18 residues.

J is TRBJ1-2 and V is TRBV6-5, with D tentatively TRBD1 (6 bases). Germline V lookup: CDR1 MNHEY, CDR2 SVGAGI. Trimming pared 3 bases from V and 6 bases from J, leaving 14 bases between. This CDR3 has 14 amino acids. The CDR3 DNA follows: TGTGCCAGCAGTTATTCGCGGTGGGACAATGGCTACACCTTC. Its protein is CASSYSRWDNGYTF.

This sequence joins TRBV6-5 and TRBJ2-1; TRBD2 matches 10 bases. The ends lost 4 bases at V and 3 bases at J; junction bases unmatched: 6. The CDR3 loop spans 16 amino acids. CDR1 and CDR2 (germline): MNHEY, SVGAGI. CDR3 protein: CASSSLAGESYNEQFF. The CDR3 DNA is TGTGCCAGCAGTTCCCTAGCGGGAGAAAGCTACAATGAGCAGTTCTTC.

This rearrangement joins TRBV27 to TRBJ1-2; D ambiguous. CDR3 length: 12 residues. Trimming shortened V by 2 bases and J by 8 bases, and 9 bases separated the two germline ends. The germline V gene encodes CDR1 MNHEY and CDR2 SMNVEV (reference sequence). CDR3 residues: CASSLKGNGYTF. The CDR3 nucleotides are TGTGCCAGCAGTTTAAAAGGGAACGGCTACACCTTC.

Concerning this clone itself: Distinct nucleotide sequences in the sample also encode this CDR3. The rearrangement uses TRBV27 and TRBJ1-2; a weak D match, TRBD1 (5 bases). The CDR3 totals 13 residues. Trimming pared 2 bases from V and 4 bases from J, leaving 8 bases between. Germline V CDR1 and CDR2: MNHEY, SMNVEV (reference sequence). CDR3 amino acids: CASSLTGGYGYTF. As DNA, the CDR3 is TGTGCCAGCAGTTTAACAGGTGGCTATGGCTACACCTTC.

The V call is TRBV5-1, the J call TRBJ1-4; D is perhaps TRBD1 (6 bases). V lost 5 bases, J lost 3 bases, and 14 bases lay in between. There are 15 residues in the CDR3. Germline V lookup: CDR1 SGHRS, CDR2 YFSETQ. The CDR3 sequence: CASSPTGLANEKLFF. The CDR3 region has the DNA TGCGCCAGCAGTCCTACAGGGCTAGCTAATGAAAAACTGTTTTTT.

The J gene is TRBJ1-3, the V gene TRBV19; 8 bases fit TRBD1. The CDR3 totals 14 residues. The junction had 6 bases not matched to a gene; V was cut back by 7 bases and J by 4 bases. Germline assignment: CDR1 LNHDA and CDR2 SQIVND (reference sequence). CDR3 nucleotides: TGTGCCAGTACAGGGGGCGCGGTAGGAAACACCATATATTTT. Protein: CASTGGAVGNTIYF.

The rearrangement links TRBV30 to TRBJ1-5; D is perhaps TRBD1 (6 bases). Germline CDR1 reads GTSNPN; CDR2 reads SVGIG (reference sequence). The ends were cut back, 7 bases at V and 3 bases at J, with 16 bases in the middle. The CDR3 loop spans 14 amino acids. CDR3 protein: CASQGLGDNQPQHF. CDR3 DNA sequence: TGTGCCTCACAGGGATTGGGGGACAATCAGCCCCAGCATTTT.